The 20 T cell receptor beta chains listed next were all sequenced from one sample in a study of cytomegalovirus exposure and HLA in healthy donors. Use of 60 Vbeta and 13 Jbeta primers characterized the PCR. Assay used: immunoSEQ multiplex PCR; TCRdb lists only in-frame clones, some missing. The sample has about 150,000 clones; 80% are singletons. The source material was PBMCs. All receptors derive from a man aged 30 to 39 in good health and CMV-seropositive.

CDR3 sequence (DNA): TGTGCCAGCAGCAATCACGCTCTAGCTAGCACAGATACGCAGTATTTT. Amino acids: CASSNHALASTDTQYF. The V and J genes are TRBV27 and TRBJ2-3, with D possibly matching TRBD2 (5 bases). CDR3 length: 16 residues. Germline V gene lookup returns CDR1 MNHEY and CDR2 SMNVEV (reference sequence). Trimming took off 6 bases at V and 0 bases at J, with 16 bases between the two ends.

The chain has TRBV13 and TRBJ2-7; D possibly corresponds to TRBD2 (6 bases). Germline lookup yields CDR1 PRHDT and CDR2 FYEKMQ (reference sequence). V lost 0 bases and J lost 4, with 13 bases in between. The CDR3 has 15 amino acids. This CDR3 is CASSLGRDVLYEQYF. The CDR3 coding sequence is TGTGCCAGCAGCTTAGGGCGGGATGTTCTTTACGAGCAGTACTTC.

V gene TRBV6-4 combines with J gene TRBJ2-1, with a tentative D call TRBD1 (5 bases). Per germline, CDR1 MRHNA and CDR2 SNTAGT. V shed 0 bases and J shed 14 bases, with 17 bases lying between them. CDR3 size: 14 residues. This chain's CDR3 is CASSDSGLPWEKFF. DNA for the CDR3: TGTGCCAGCAGTGACTCGGGGCTCCCCTGGGAAAAGTTCTTC.

J is TRBJ2-2 and V is TRBV19, with TRBD1 as a possible D gene (6 bases). In germline, CDR1 is LNHDA, CDR2 SQIVND (reference sequence). Trimming left V 9 bases short and J 4 bases short, with 24 bases between. The CDR3 is made up of 17 amino acids. The CDR3 spells CASNSRGFPSGTGELFF. The CDR3 DNA sequence: TGTGCCAGCAATAGTAGGGGGTTCCCATCGGGCACCGGGGAGCTGTTTTTT.

The chain carries TRBV9 and TRBJ2-5, with D maybe TRBD1 (6 bases). From germline, CDR1 is SGDLS and CDR2 YYNGEE. The CDR3 spans 17 residues. V was pared by 0 bases and J by 2 bases, with 17 bases between. As DNA, the CDR3 is TGTGCCAGCAGCGTAGGAAGGGCAGGGGCGCTACAAGAGACCCAGTACTTC. It codes for CASSVGRAGALQETQYF.

The rearrangement uses TRBV20-1 and TRBJ2-5; D unresolved. CDR3 length equals 11 residues. Germline CDR1 and CDR2: DFQATT and SNEGSKA (reference sequence). V was shortened by 5 bases and J by 5 bases, with 9 bases between the two germline ends. CDR3 residues: CSARLGETQYF. Written as DNA, the CDR3 is TGCAGTGCTCGCCTCGGGGAGACCCAGTACTTC.

J is TRBJ2-7 and V is TRBV4-1; TRBD2 agrees at 9 bases. The CDR3 contains 15 residues. Per the germline V gene, CDR1 is MGHRA and CDR2 is YSYEKL. Trimming removed 4 bases from V and 5 bases from J; junction bases left unmatched: 9. CDR3 DNA sequence: TGCGCCAGCAGCCGAGGGCGGGAGGGAAGGAACGAGCAGTACTTC. This sequence encodes CASSRGREGRNEQYF.

The chain has TRBV7-9 and TRBJ2-5; 7 bases are a match to TRBD2. The CDR3 is 14 residues long. Germline assignment: CDR1 SEHNR and CDR2 FQNEAQ (reference sequence). The trim removed 5 bases at V and 5 bases at J, leaving 8 bases unmatched. The CDR3 here is CASSVTSAAETQYF. The CDR3 DNA reads as TGTGCCAGCAGCGTTACTAGCGCTGCGGAGACCCAGTACTTC.

The chain links TRBV11-2 to TRBJ2-1, with 9 bases aligning to TRBD1. V gave up 1 base and J gave up 9 bases; unmatched junction bases: 4. The CDR3 sequence is 14 residues long. Germline CDR1 and CDR2: SGHAT and FQNNGV. The CDR3 here is CASSLVGQGTEQFF. The CDR3 DNA reads as TGTGCCAGCAGCTTAGTCGGACAGGGGACTGAGCAGTTCTTC.

This clone has a handful of counts. The chain is built from TRBV7-2 and TRBJ2-7; D unresolved. CDR3 length: 14 residues. The V end was cut by 1 base, the J end by 3 bases, with 10 bases between. CDR1 and CDR2 (germline): SGHTA, FQGNSA. The CDR3 is CASSLVAELYEQYF. The CDR3 bases are TGTGCCAGCAGCTTAGTTGCGGAACTCTACGAGCAGTACTTC.

The J gene is TRBJ1-2, the V gene TRBV6-5; D is perhaps TRBD1 (5 bases). V was cut by 4 bases and J by 2 bases, with 8 bases left in between. Germline V gene data show CDR1 as MNHEY and CDR2 as SVGAGI. The CDR3 extends over 13 amino acids. CDR3: CASSSPGNYGYTF. For the CDR3, the DNA is TGTGCCAGCAGTTCGCCAGGGAACTATGGCTACACCTTC.

This clone has a single count. This specimen includes other DNA sequences encoding the same CDR3. The chain uses TRBV9 and TRBJ2-7; TRBD1 matches 7 bases. J gave up 6 bases and V 4 bases, and 10 bases lay outside the gene matches. The CDR3 sequence is 14 residues long. From germline, CDR1 is SGDLS and CDR2 YYNGEE. CDR3 coding DNA: TGTGCCAGCAGCACCGATGGGCACAGGGGCGAGCAGTACTTC. Translation: CASSTDGHRGEQYF.

The V and J genes are TRBV4-2 and TRBJ1-1, with 7 bases matching TRBD1. V gave up 1 base and J gave up 4 bases; unmatched junction bases: 9. The germline gives CDR1 LGHNA, CDR2 YNFKEQ. The CDR3 sequence is 16 residues long. CDR3 sequence reads: CASSQAPGGSGTEAFF. The DNA of the CDR3 is TGTGCCAGCAGCCAAGCTCCAGGGGGAAGCGGCACTGAAGCTTTCTTT.

Here the CDR3 reads CASFRWRGSSSYEQYF. CDR3 in DNA: TGTGCCAGCTTTCGATGGCGCGGGAGTAGCTCCTACGAGCAGTACTTC. This chain connects TRBV11-2 to TRBJ2-7, with 7 nucleotides matching TRBD2. V trimming: 8 bases; J trimming: 0 bases; junction bases outside the gene matches: 13. Germline assignment: CDR1 SGHAT and CDR2 FQNNGV. This CDR3 region has 16 residues.

Worth noting for this clone: The sample carries other DNA sequences with the same CDR3. The chain has TRBV27 and TRBJ1-1, with D uncertain. The length of the CDR3 is 13 residues. V gave up 2 bases and J gave up 1 base, with 5 bases separating them. The germline gives CDR1 MNHEY, CDR2 SMNVEV (reference sequence). The CDR3 DNA follows: TGTGCCAGCAGTTTAGGCAGGAACACTGAAGCTTTCTTT. It is translated as CASSLGRNTEAFF.

This clone was observed a few times. V usage is TRBV28 and J usage is TRBJ1-1; tentative D call: TRBD1 (5 bases). This CDR3 is built from 13 residues. Germline V lookup: CDR1 MDHEN, CDR2 SYDVKM. Trimming shortened V by 5 bases and J by 7 bases, and 14 bases separated the two germline ends. The CDR3 nucleotides read TGTGCCAGCAGTCCAGGGCGAATTAATGAAGCTTTCTTT. Residues: CASSPGRINEAFF.

The V call is TRBV11-2, the J call TRBJ2-1, with no clear D. The length of the CDR3 is 15 residues. Deletions cut 7 bases from V and 5 bases from J, with 18 bases between. The germline CDR1 and CDR2 sequences are SGHAT and FQNNGV. DNA of the CDR3: TGTGCCAGCAATAGTGAGGTCCGAACCAACAATGAGCAGTTCTTC. It specifies CASNSEVRTNNEQFF.

This CDR3 reads CASSQTPTGAAYEQYF. In nucleotides, the CDR3 is TGCGCCAGCAGCCAAACACCTACAGGGGCCGCTTACGAGCAGTACTTC. The V and J genes are TRBV4-1 and TRBJ2-7; 7 bases align to TRBD1. CDR1 is MGHRA and CDR2 is YSYEKL in the germline V gene. CDR3 size: 16 residues. Trimming at V came to 2 bases and at J to 4 bases, leaving 11 bases not matched to a gene.

The CDR3 DNA is TGTGCCAGCAGTTACCAGGGCTACAATGAGCAGTTCTTC. Translating it yields CASSYQGYNEQFF. The rearrangement joins TRBV27 to TRBJ2-1; D might be TRBD1 (5 bases). With 4 bases removed from V and 3 bases from J, the gap between germline ends came to 7 bases. CDR1 is MNHEY, CDR2 SMNVEV, per germline (reference sequence). The CDR3 runs 13 residues.

The chain is built from TRBV5-1 and TRBJ2-1, with a weak D call TRBD1 (6 bases). This CDR3 comprises 16 residues. The germline CDR1 and CDR2 sequences are SGHRS and YFSETQ. V lost 0 bases, J lost 6 bases, and 16 bases lay in between. CDR3 residues: CASSLESPGQGNEQFF. CDR3 coding DNA: TGCGCCAGCAGCTTGGAAAGTCCGGGACAAGGCAATGAGCAGTTCTTC.